This T cell receptor beta chain was sequenced for a study of T cell responses to AZD1222 COVID-19 vaccine. Study-level results: Once two AZD1222 doses were given, Spike-specific TCR breadth and depth went up.

V lost 7 bases, J lost 4 bases, and 11 bases lay in between. Germline V gene data show CDR1 as SNHLY and CDR2 as FYNNEI. The CDR3 runs to 13 residues. Sequencing was performed with immunoSEQ multiplex PCR; in TCRdb, only in-frame clones are kept and a portion is missing. The sample shows about 110,000 clones, around 91% of them seen only once. Comments on this clone: The antigen is unknown.

This TCR came from an adult who received the AZD1222 COVID-19 vaccine. The chain employs TRBV2 and TRBJ2-1; D is possibly TRBD2 (5 bases). Sequenced here: peripheral blood, sampled 28 days after the second AZD1222 dose. CDR3 residues: CASKGGPYNEQFF. CDR3 in DNA: TGTGCCAGCAAGGGCGGGCCATACAATGAGCAGTTCTTC.